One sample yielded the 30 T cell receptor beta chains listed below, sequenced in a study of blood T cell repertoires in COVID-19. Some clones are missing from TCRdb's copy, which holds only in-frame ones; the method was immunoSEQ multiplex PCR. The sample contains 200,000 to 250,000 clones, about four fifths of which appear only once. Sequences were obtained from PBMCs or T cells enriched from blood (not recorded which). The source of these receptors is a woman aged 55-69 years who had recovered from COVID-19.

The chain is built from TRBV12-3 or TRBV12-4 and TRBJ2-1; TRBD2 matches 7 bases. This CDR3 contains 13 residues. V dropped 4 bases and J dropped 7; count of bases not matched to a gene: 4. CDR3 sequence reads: CASSSFSGNEQFF. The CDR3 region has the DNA TGTGCCAGCAGTTCATTTAGCGGGAATGAGCAGTTCTTC.

As DNA, the CDR3 is TGTGCCAGCAGCGTAGACTTGACAGGGGAGGAGTATTTT. This translates into CASSVDLTGEEYF. The V call is TRBV9, the J call TRBJ2-3; 8 bases line up with TRBD1. Per germline, CDR1 SGDLS and CDR2 YYNGEE. CDR3 length: 13 residues. Trimming at V came to 0 bases and at J to 13 bases, leaving 7 bases not matched to a gene. Full variable domain (missing parts from reference TRBV9 and TRBJ2-3): DSGVTQTPKHLITATGQRVTLRCSPRSGDLSVYWYQQSLDQGLQFLIQYYNGEERAKGNILERFSAQQFPDLHSELNLSSLELGDSALYFCASSVDLTGEEYFGPGTRLTVL.

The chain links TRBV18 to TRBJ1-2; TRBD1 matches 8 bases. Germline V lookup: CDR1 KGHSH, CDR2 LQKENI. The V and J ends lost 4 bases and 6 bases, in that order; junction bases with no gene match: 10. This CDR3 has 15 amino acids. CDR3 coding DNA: TGTGCCAGCTCACAGCTCGGACAGGGAGGAAATGGCTACACCTTC. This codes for CASSQLGQGGNGYTF.

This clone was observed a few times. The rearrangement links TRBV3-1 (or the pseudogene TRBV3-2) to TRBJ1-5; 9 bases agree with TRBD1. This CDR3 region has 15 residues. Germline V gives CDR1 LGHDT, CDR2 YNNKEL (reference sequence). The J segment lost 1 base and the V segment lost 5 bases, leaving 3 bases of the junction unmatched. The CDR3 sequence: CASSSQGASNQPQHF. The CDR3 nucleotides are TGTGCCAGCAGCTCACAGGGGGCGAGCAATCAGCCCCAGCATTTT.

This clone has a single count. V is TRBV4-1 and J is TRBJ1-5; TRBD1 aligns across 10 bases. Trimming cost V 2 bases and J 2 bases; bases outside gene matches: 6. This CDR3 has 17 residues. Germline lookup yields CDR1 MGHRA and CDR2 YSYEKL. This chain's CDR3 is CASSQHKGTGGNQPQHF. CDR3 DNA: TGCGCCAGCAGCCAACACAAAGGGACAGGGGGCAATCAGCCCCAGCATTTT.

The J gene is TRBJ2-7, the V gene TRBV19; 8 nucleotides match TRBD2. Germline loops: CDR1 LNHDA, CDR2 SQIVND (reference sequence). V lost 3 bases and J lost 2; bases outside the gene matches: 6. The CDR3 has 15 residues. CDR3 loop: CASSIAGGGPYEQYF. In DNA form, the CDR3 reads TGTGCCAGTAGTATTGCGGGAGGAGGTCCCTACGAGCAGTACTTC.

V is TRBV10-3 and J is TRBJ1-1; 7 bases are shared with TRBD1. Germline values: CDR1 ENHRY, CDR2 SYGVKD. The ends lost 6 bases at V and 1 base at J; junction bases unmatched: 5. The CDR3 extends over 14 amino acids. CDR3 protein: CAIRRDRANTEAFF. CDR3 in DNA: TGTGCCATCAGAAGGGACAGAGCGAACACTGAAGCTTTCTTT.

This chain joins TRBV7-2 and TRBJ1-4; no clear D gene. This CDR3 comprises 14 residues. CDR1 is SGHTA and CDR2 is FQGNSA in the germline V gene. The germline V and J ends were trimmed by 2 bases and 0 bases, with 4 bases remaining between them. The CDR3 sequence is CASSLYATNEKLFF. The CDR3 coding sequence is TGTGCCAGCAGCTTATATGCAACTAATGAAAAACTGTTTTTT.

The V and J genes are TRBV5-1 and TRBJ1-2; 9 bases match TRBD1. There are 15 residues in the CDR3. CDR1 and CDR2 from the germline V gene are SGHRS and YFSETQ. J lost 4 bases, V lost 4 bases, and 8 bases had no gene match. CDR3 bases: TGCGCCAGCAGCCTTTCGGGACAGGGCTTCTATGGCTACACCTTC. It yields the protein CASSLSGQGFYGYTF.

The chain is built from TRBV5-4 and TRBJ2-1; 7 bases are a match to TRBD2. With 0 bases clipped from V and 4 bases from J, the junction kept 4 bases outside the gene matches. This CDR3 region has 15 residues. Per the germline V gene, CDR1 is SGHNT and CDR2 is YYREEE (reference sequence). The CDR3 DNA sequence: TGTGCCAGCAGCTTGGGGACGCGGGAGTACAATGAGCAGTTCTTC. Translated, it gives CASSLGTREYNEQFF.

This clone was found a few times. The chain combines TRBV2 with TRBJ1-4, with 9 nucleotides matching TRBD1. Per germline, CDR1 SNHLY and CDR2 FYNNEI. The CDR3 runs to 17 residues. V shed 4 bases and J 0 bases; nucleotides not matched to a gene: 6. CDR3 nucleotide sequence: TGTGCCAGCAGTGGAGGACAGGGGACTGCAACTAATGAAAAACTGTTTTTT. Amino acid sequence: CASSGGQGTATNEKLFF.

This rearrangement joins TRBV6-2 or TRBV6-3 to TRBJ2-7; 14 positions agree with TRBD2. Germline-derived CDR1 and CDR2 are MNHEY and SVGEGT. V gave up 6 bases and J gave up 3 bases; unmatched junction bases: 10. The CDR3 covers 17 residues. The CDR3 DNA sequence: TGTGCCAGCAGCCCGACCCGGACTAGCGGGAGGAACTACGAGCAGTACTTC. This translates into CASSPTRTSGRNYEQYF.

CDR3 loop: CASSQQRTYSGNTIYF. CDR3 coding DNA: TGCGCCAGCAGCCAGCAAAGGACTTACTCTGGAAACACCATATATTTT. V is TRBV4-1 and J is TRBJ1-3; D gene ambiguous. V was cut by 3 bases and J by 0 bases, with 12 bases left in between. CDR1 and CDR2 from the germline V gene are MGHRA and YSYEKL. The CDR3 consists of 16 residues.

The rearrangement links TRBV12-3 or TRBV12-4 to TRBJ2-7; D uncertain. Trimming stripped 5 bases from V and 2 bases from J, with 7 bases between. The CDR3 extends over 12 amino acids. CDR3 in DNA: TGTGCCAGCAGTCCTCTACCCTACGAGCAGTACTTC. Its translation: CASSPLPYEQYF.

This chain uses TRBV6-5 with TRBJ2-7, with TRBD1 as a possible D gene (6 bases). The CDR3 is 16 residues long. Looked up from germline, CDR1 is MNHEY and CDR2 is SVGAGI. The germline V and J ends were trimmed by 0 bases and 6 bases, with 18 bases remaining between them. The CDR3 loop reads CASSYSIKGVGGEQYF. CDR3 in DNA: TGTGCCAGCAGTTACTCGATTAAGGGGGTTGGGGGCGAGCAGTACTTC.

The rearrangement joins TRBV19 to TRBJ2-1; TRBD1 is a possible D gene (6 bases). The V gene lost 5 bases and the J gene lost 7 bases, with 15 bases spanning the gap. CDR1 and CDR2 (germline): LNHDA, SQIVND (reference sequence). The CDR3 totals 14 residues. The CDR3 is CASSDPTGRNEQFF. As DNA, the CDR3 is TGTGCCAGTAGTGACCCGACAGGCCGAAATGAGCAGTTCTTC. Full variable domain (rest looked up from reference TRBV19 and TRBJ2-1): DGGITQSPKYLFRKEGQNVTLSCEQNLNHDAMYWYRQDPGQGLRLIYYSQIVNDFQKGDIAEGYSVSREKKESFPLTVTSAQKNPTAFYLCASSDPTGRNEQFFGPGTRLTVL.

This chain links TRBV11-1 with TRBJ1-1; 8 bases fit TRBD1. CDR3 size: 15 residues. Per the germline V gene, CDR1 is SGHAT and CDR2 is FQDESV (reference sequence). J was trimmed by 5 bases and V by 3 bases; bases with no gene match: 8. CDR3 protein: CASSFGQGARTEAFF. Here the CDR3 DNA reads TGTGCCAGCAGCTTTGGGCAGGGGGCGCGGACTGAAGCTTTCTTT.

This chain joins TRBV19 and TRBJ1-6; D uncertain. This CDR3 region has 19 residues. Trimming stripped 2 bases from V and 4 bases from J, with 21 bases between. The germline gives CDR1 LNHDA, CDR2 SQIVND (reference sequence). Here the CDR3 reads CASSIKRPGNAGYNSPLHF. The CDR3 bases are TGTGCCAGTAGTATAAAAAGGCCCGGGAATGCGGGGTATAATTCACCCCTCCACTTT. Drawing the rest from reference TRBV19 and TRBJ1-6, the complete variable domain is DGGITQSPKYLFRKEGQNVTLSCEQNLNHDAMYWYRQDPGQGLRLIYYSQIVNDFQKGDIAEGYSVSREKKESFPLTVTSAQKNPTAFYLCASSIKRPGNAGYNSPLHFGNGTRLTVT.

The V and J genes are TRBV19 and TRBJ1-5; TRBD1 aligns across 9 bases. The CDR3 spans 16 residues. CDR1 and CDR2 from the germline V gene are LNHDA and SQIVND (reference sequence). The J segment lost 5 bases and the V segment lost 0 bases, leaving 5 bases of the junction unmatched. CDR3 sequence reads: CASSIDLGQGYQPQHF. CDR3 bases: TGTGCCAGTAGTATAGATCTGGGACAGGGCTATCAGCCCCAGCATTTT. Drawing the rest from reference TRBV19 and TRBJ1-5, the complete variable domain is DGGITQSPKYLFRKEGQNVTLSCEQNLNHDAMYWYRQDPGQGLRLIYYSQIVNDFQKGDIAEGYSVSREKKESFPLTVTSAQKNPTAFYLCASSIDLGQGYQPQHFGDGTRLSIL.

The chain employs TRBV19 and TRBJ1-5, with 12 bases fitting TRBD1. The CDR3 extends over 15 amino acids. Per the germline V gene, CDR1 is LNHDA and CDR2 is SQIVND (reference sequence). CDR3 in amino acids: CASRDRGRGNQPQHF. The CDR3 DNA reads TGTGCTTCCCGGGACAGGGGGCGAGGCAATCAGCCCCAGCATTTT. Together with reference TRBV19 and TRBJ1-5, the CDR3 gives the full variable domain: DGGITQSPKYLFRKEGQNVTLSCEQNLNHDAMYWYRQDPGQGLRLIYYSQIVNDFQKGDIAEGYSVSREKKESFPLTVTSAQKNPTAFYLCASRDRGRGNQPQHFGDGTRLSIL.

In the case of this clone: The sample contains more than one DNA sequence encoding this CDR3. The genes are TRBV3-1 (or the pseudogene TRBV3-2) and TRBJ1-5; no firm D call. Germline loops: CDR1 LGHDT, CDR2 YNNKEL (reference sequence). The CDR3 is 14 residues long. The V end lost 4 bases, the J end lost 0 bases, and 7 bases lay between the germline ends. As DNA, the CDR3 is TGTGCCAGCAGCCGACGGGATAGCAATCAGCCCCAGCATTTT. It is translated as CASSRRDSNQPQHF.

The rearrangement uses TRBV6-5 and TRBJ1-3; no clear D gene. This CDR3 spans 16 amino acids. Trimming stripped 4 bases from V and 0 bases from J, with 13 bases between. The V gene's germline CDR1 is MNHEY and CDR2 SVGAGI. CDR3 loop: CASSSWTANSGNTIYF. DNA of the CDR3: TGTGCCAGCAGTTCTTGGACTGCAAACTCTGGAAACACCATATATTTT.

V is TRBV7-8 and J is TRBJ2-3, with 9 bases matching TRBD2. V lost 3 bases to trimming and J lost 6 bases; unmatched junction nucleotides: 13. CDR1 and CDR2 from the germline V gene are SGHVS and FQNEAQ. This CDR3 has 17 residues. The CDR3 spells CASSFQRGGGARDTQYF. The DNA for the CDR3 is TGTGCCAGCAGCTTCCAGCGGGGCGGGGGGGCCCGGGATACGCAGTATTTT.

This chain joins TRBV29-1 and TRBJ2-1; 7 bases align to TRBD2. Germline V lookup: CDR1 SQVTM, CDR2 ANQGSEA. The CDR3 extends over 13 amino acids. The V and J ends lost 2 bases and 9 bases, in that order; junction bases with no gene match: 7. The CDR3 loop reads CSVEKTSVPEQFF. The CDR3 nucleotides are TGCAGCGTTGAAAAAACTAGCGTCCCTGAGCAGTTCTTC.

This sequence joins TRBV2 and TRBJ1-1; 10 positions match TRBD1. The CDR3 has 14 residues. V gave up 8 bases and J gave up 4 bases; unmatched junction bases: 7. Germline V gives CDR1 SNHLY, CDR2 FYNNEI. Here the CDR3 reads CASVRDRGLTEAFF. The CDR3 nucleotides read TGTGCCAGCGTCCGGGACAGGGGCCTCACTGAAGCTTTCTTT.

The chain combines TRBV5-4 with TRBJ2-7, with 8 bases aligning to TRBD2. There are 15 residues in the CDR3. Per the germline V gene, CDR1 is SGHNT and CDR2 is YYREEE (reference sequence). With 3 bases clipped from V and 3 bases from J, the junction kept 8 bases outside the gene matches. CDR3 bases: TGTGCCAGCAGCTCTTTCGGGGGGGCTCTCTACGAGCAGTACTTC. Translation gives CASSSFGGALYEQYF.

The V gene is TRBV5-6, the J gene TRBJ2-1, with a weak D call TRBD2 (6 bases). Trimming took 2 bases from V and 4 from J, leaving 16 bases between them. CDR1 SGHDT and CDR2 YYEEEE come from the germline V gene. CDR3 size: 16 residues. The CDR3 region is CASSLGVGSSYNEQFF. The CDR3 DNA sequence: TGTGCCAGCAGCTTAGGAGTCGGGAGTTCTTACAATGAGCAGTTCTTC.

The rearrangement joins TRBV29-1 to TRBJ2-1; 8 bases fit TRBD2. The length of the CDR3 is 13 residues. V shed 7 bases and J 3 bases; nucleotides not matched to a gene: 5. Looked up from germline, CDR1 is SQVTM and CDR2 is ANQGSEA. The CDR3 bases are TGCAGCGCCTCGACTAGCGACTACAATGAGCAGTTCTTC. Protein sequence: CSASTSDYNEQFF.

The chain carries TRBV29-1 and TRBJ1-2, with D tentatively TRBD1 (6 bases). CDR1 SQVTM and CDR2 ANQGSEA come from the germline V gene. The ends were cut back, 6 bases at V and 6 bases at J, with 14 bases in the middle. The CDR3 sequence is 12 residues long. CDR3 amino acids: CSVGQLRDGYTF. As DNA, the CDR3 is TGCAGCGTCGGACAGCTTAGGGATGGCTACACCTTC.

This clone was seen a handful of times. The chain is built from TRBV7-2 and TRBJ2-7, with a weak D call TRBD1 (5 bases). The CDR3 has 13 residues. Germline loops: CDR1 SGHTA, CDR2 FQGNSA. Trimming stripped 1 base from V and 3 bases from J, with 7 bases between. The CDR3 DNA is TGTGCCAGCAGCTTAGGACAGCTCTACGAGCAGTACTTC. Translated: CASSLGQLYEQYF. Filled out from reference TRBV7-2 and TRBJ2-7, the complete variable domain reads GAGVSQSPSNKVTEKGKDVELRCDPISGHTALYWYRQSLGQGLEFLIYFQGNSAPDKSGLPSDRFSAERTGGSVSTLTIQRTQQEDSAVYLCASSLGQLYEQYFGPGTRLTVT.